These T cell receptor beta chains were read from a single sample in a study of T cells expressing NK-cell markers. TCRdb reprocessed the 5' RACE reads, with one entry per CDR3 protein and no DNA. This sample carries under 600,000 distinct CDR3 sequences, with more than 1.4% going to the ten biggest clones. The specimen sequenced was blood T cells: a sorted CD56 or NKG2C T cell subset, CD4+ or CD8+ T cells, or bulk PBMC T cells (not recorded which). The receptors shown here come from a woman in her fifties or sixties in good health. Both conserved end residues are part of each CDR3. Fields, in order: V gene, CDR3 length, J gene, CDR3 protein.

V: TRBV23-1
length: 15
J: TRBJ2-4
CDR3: CASSQDDLAKNIQYF

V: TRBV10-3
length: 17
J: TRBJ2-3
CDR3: CASGGKPGTALTDTQYF

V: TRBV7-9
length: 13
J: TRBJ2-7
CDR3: CASSKRELGEQYF

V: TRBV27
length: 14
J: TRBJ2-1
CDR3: CASSPTGVITEQFF

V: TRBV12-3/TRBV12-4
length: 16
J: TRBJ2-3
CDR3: CASSSLAGGFTDTQYF

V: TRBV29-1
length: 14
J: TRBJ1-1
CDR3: CSVEDLTGGEEAFF

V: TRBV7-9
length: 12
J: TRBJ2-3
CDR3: CASNGATDTQYF

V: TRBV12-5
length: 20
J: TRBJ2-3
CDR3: CASGFLNRGLILASTDTQYF

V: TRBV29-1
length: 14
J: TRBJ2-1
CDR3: CSVGARSRRNEQFF

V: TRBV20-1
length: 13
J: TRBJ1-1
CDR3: CSAAPKVGTEAFF

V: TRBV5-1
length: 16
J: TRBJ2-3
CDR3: CASSKDRQGTGDTQYF